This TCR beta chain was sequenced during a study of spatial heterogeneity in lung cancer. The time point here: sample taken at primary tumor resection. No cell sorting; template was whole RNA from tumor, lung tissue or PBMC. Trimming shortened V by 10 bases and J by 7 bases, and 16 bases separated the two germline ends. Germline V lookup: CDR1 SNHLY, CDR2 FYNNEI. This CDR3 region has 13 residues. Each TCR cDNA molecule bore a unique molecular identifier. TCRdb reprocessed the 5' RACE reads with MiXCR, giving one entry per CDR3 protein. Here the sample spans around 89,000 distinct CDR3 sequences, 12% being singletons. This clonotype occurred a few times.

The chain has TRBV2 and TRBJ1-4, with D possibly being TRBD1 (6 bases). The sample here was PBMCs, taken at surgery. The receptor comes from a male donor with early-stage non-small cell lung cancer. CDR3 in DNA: TGTGCCAACCAACGGGACACCCTTGAAAAACTGTTTTTT. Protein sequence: CANQRDTLEKLFF. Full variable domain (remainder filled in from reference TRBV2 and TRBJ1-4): EPEVTQTPSHQVTQMGQEVILRCVPISNHLYFYWYRQILGQKVEFLVSFYNNEISEKSEIFDDQFSVERPDGSNFTLKIRSTKLEDSAMYFCANQRDTLEKLFFGSGTQLSVL.